This note documents a single T cell receptor (beta chain) sequence. Its antigen remains undetermined. Base qualities are not provided; no much larger clone lies one nucleotide away. These data originate in a study of shared clonotypes between healthy human individuals (dated by TCRdb to the early 2020s). For context, the study as a whole: The cohort comprised two women and a few men aged 18 to 49 years. For each donor, CD4 naive and CD4 memory were each run on three plates, CD8 naive on two plates, and CD8 memory on one plate. Blood TCR repertoires of about 5 healthy adults were deeply sequenced to estimate repertoire size and the extent of clonotype sharing between individuals. To increase sequencing depth and limit assay-specific biases, different laboratories used diverse techniques to prepare libraries and sequence TCR repertoires. Per donor, leukapheresis produced somewhere between about 0.85 and 10 billion PBMCs. On the study overall, not on this receptor specifically: Larger estimated clonotype richness was generally found for naive subsets than for memory subsets. Sampling was limited to blood, and TCR repertoires in tissue likely differ from TCR repertoires in blood. Because the study included only a small number of donors, the genetic and exposure-history diversity represented was limited. Based on pairwise subsampling, the degree of clonotype sharing among donors was expected to be affected by sequencing depth. Incomplete sequencing was indicated by rarefaction of sorted-subset datasets, despite the large sequencing depth. Compared with non-shared clonotypes, the clonotypes found in all four sorted-subset donors had higher generation probabilities. When several donors were compared, the shared fraction of clonotypes was 5% to 6.5% for naive CD4, approximately 3.5% for naive CD8, roughly 2.5% for memory CD4, and about 0.36% for memory CD8.

Relative to germline, V is missing 4 bases and J is missing 8 bases, with 5 bases of the junction outside any gene match. CDR1 and CDR2 are read off the germline V gene (reference sequence) as SGHNT and YYREEE. The CDR3 holds 14 amino acids from the cysteine to the phenylalanine. This entry keeps only the CDR3 DNA: 42 bases, framed from base 1. Using the deep immunoSEQ assay, TCR CDR3 regions were amplified from genomic DNA by multiplex PCR. For each cell subset, the extracted genomic DNA was distributed evenly across all wells of several immunoSEQ 96-well plates, and each plate served as one replicate. For sorted subsets, 150 to 250 ng of genomic DNA, equivalent to some 30,000 T cell genomes, went into each replicate PCR. The purified libraries were quantified using a Qubit 3.0 fluorometer, sized with a Bioanalyzer 2100, and then quantified again using the KAPA Library Quantification kit. Every immunoSEQ 96-well plate was sequenced on a separate single-read 150-cycle Illumina NextSeq 550 flow cell. In the paper's pipeline: Because only junctional sequences without quality scores were contained in the immunoSEQ output, filtering matching that applied to full-length reads could not be performed. Sequences were annotated with PyIR, a Python wrapper for IgBLAST v1.9, and V/J genes and CDR3 were assigned using IMGT germline references. Reads with weak V/J assignments (E-value above 1e-6), missing CDR3, stop codons, out-of-frame junctions, or ambiguous translated residues were removed. V3J clonotypes were defined by identical inferred V gene, J gene, and CDR3 amino acid sequence. Percentage overlap between repertoires was computed as shared unique clonotypes divided by the size of the smaller repertoire. Repertoire richness was assessed with RTK rarefaction, the Chao1 estimator, and Recon v2.1 estimates of unobserved clonotypes. For all TCRbeta clonotypes obtained by the gDNA method from a handful of donors, generation probabilities were computed with OLGA. TCRdb limited this immuneACCESS table to in-frame rearrangements with V and J called. A share of clones is missing; checked studies link under half to unresolved V genes, and the rest is unexplained. V, J and clone size are taken as reported in that table, and D and trimming were inferred from the DNA itself. Here the sample has roughly 1,500,000 clones; about 98.5% occur a single time. The biggest ten clones account for roughly 0.35% of the sample.

The donors were healthy, HIV-negative adults with no recently reported acute infections or vaccinations. All donors were Caucasian adults living in Nashville, Tennessee, USA. CD4+ T cells were enriched by magnetic negative selection, after which naive cells were positively selected on CD45RA and the negative fraction was taken as the memory subset. Blood was collected by leukapheresis, and PBMCs were isolated by Ficoll-Histopaque density gradient centrifugation and then cryopreserved in liquid nitrogen vapor phase. Analytical flow cytometry was used to check the purity and quantity of each magnetically sorted T cell population. Each sorted fraction had its genomic DNA isolated and then quantified by UV absorbance on a Nanodrop 2000c.

This clonotype was obtained from a man aged 25 to 40 in good health. The sequence is built from TRBV5-4 and TRBJ2-1; TRBD1 lines up with 11 middle nucleotides. Sequenced material: naive CD4+ T cells sorted from blood. This specimen's cell subset or site label, per the study, means: CD45RA+ positively selected. The CDR3 in this case is CASSGGTGGHEQFF. The DNA reads TGTGCCAGCAGCGGAGGGACAGGGGGTCATGAGCAGTTCTTC. Beyond the CDR3, the reference TRBV5-4 and TRBJ2-1 genes provide the residues; the full variable domain reads: ETGVTQSPTHLIKTRGQQVTLRCSSQSGHNTVSWYQQALGQGPQFIFQYYREEENGRGNFPPRFSGLQFPNYSSELNVNALELDDSALYLCASSGGTGGHEQFFGPGTRLTVL.